This T cell receptor (beta chain) was captured in a study of shared clonotypes between healthy human individuals. CDR3 length: 15 amino acids. Per the germline V gene, CDR1 is SGHAT and CDR2 is FQNNGV. Measured with immunoSEQ multiplex PCR; TCRdb has only the in-frame clones, and not every one. The table records 550,000 to 650,000 clones, roughly 95% of them present only once. Concerning this clone: A junction end diverges from the germline sequence, so it may reflect a read error.

It was CD45RO-negative cells, positively selected for CCR7, that made up naive CD8 cells, with terminally differentiated effector memory CD45RA+ cells excluded. V is TRBV11-2 and J is TRBJ1-5, with D unresolved. The TCR originated in a woman in her 30s in good health. Sequencing input: naive CD8+ T cells sorted from blood. The CDR3 bases are TGTGCCAGCAGCCTAGAAGGAGATATCAATCAGCCCCAGCATTTT. Translation: CASSLEGDINQPQHF.